This T cell receptor beta chain comes out of a study of blood T cell repertoires in COVID-19. Looking at the study overall: T cells, B-cell-depleted T cells, or PBMCs supplied cDNA or gDNA.

This table comes from immunoSEQ multiplex PCR, and its TCRdb copy is limited to in-frame clones, with some not included. Of 100,000 to 150,000 clones listed, around 74% were seen once; the top ten hold approximately 5.7%. The TCR sequence derives from a man in his 60s with acute or convalescent COVID-19. Sample: peripheral blood.

The CDR3 region is CASSGLAGATVDYNEQFF. For the CDR3, the DNA is TGCGCCAGCAGTGGACTAGCGGGGGCCACCGTCGACTACAATGAGCAGTTCTTC. The V and J genes are TRBV10-1 and TRBJ2-1, with 12 nucleotides matching TRBD2. In germline, CDR1 is WNHNN, CDR2 SYGVQD (reference sequence). CDR3 length: 18 amino acids. After removal of 4 bases from V and 3 bases from J, the junction contained 10 bases not matched to a gene.